This T cell receptor beta chain is drawn from a study of blood T cell repertoires in COVID-19. Across the whole study: Acute-phase and convalescent COVID-19 samples originated in the United States, Italy and Spain. From T cells, B-cell-depleted T cells, or PBMCs came the material, which was cDNA or gDNA.

Those enrolled, adults aged roughly 18 to 95 years, came from under 25 US areas. All recovered Cohort 3 donors got two negative PCRs, got clearance, or saw symptom resolution. Measured with immunoSEQ multiplex PCR; TCRdb has only the in-frame clones, and not every one. Of 250,000 to 300,000 clones in the sample, roughly nine tenths were seen once. The CDR3 runs 15 residues. Unmatched junction bases numbered 3, after V lost 4 bases and J lost 4 bases. In germline, CDR1 is LGHDT, CDR2 YNNKEL (reference sequence). The chain combines TRBV3-1 (or the pseudogene TRBV3-2) with TRBJ1-3, with 11 bases matching TRBD1. Sequencing was carried out using PBMCs or T cells enriched from blood (not recorded which). The TCR originated in a woman in her 40s who had recovered from COVID-19. CDR3 loop: CASSRWDRGGNTIYF. The CDR3 coding sequence is TGTGCCAGCAGCCGATGGGACAGGGGGGGAAACACCATATATTTT.